The subject of this entry is one TCR beta chain. This clone showed up just once. Its antigen is currently not known. There are no base qualities to consult, and no much larger clone falls within one base. These data originate in a study of shared T cell receptors in the human thymus (dated by TCRdb to about 2021). A note on the overall study: The study examined how self-reactive, shared T-cell receptor alpha chains are generated in the human thymus.

Receptor amplification or capture employed the immunoSEQ multiplex PCR assay. TCRdb stores this immuneACCESS table with in-frame sequences only. Part of the clones is absent; in the studies checked, under half of the shortfall reflects unresolved V genes, and no reason is known for the rest. The sample table shows hundreds of thousands of clones, and approximately 90% are seen once. Around 0.0099% of the sample comes from the top ten. For CDR1 and CDR2, the germline V gene lists SGHAT and FQNNGV. From the cysteine up to the phenylalanine, the CDR3 has a length of 17 residues. Only the CDR3 region is kept as DNA, spanning 51 bases read in frame from base 1. The germline V end is reduced by 5 bases and the J end by 5 bases; junction bases left unmatched: 15. These data are also associated with another study on human thymus T cells. The second study, in turn, reports: In Finland, the donors were immunologically healthy infants who were having open corrective cardiac surgery for congenital heart defects. Thymus tissue was obtained as surgical resects removed during corrective cardiac surgery. Usage of V and J gene segments appeared to be biased in both the thymic and the peripheral blood repertoires. Highly overlapping thymic TCR repertoires among unrelated individuals were reported in the related research. TCR alpha and beta repertoires from about 8 infant thymus samples and a few related peripheral blood samples were characterized in the study. Donor ages ranging from about 6 to 244 days were recorded, and a handful of male and a couple of female infants were included in the cohort. Thymocytes were freed from the tissue by mechanical means and kept at -70 degrees C as pellets of about 8.5-34 million cells. A QIAsymphony instrument was used to extract genomic DNA from frozen cell pellets. Using the immunoSEQ multiplex PCR assay, the TCRB and TCRAD loci were amplified from a standardized quantity of quality-controlled genomic DNA. The amplicons covered the V(D)J region and were long enough to include the CDR3 and to identify the V and J genes. The commercial immunoSEQ service was used to sequence amplicons on an Illumina platform. Corrections for primer bias and sequencing errors followed previously described methods, while TCRAD and TCRB definitions were based on the IMGT database. The repertoires were analysed using immunoSEQ Analyzer 3.0 and VDJTools for basic statistics, V/J segment usage, diversity estimates, rarefaction and pairwise overlap. To estimate diversity, the Chao1, ChaoE, Efron-Thisted, Shannon and inverse Simpson indices were applied, and diversity was also estimated on datasets down-sampled to the smallest sample. Repertoire overlap used strict matching of CDR3 nucleotide sequence, V gene and J gene, with Jaccard-based multidimensional scaling clustering. On average, roughly 740,000 unique TCRB clonotypes were obtained from thymus samples, compared with 70,000 to 90,000 from blood samples.

The sequence derives from a boy in the first two years of life with a congenital heart defect. Donor details come from another sample of the same person, matched by shared clones. The sequence links TRBV11-2 to TRBJ2-3, with 8 bases matching TRBD2. Material: thymocytes. The CDR3 protein is CASSRGGPSGAGDTQYF. The DNA is TGTGCCAGCAGCCGGGGGGGCCCTAGCGGAGCAGGAGATACGCAGTATTTT.